This TCR beta chain appears in the sequencing data of a study of regulatory dendritic cells for organ transplantation. Overall study results and limits: Mature dendritic cells appeared to drive more memory CD8+ clonal expansion than regulatory ones. The most alloreactive TCR clonotypes were found in resting memory CD8+ cells. Memory CD8+ T cells were the most oligoclonal; naive cells were highly diverse.

Method: immunoSEQ multiplex PCR; TCRdb's copy keeps in-frame clones and lacks some. Altogether fewer than 40,000 clones are present, around 90% being singletons, with the ten largest covering 0.055% to 0.075%. CDR1 is MNHEY, CDR2 SVGAGI, per germline. The CDR3 totals 14 residues. The ends were cut back, 2 bases at V and 2 bases at J, with 9 bases in the middle. Remarks on this clone: Its antigen is undetermined.

This chain joins TRBV6-5 and TRBJ1-2, with D maybe TRBD1 (5 bases). Sequencing was performed on naive CD4+ T cells from blood. The subset is: CD45RA+ naive T cells. This sequence originates from a human donor in good health. CDR3 sequence reads: CASSYGRQNYGYTF. In nucleotides, the CDR3 is TGTGCCAGCAGTTACGGGAGACAGAACTATGGCTACACCTTC.